This T cell receptor (beta chain) was found in a study of glioma-infiltrating T cells after dendritic cell vaccination. Across the study: Dendritic cell vaccination trial patients had either newly diagnosed or recurrent glioblastoma.

Blood PBMC samples: pre-vaccination, two weeks post third vaccination, and at tumor progression. This clone was picked up one time. Its antigen is currently unknown. Study-wide results and caveats: No direct clonality-survival link was found; a diverse polyclonal response may matter.

The primer mix had 60 V beta and 13 J beta primers. Libraries were prepared by immunoSEQ multiplex PCR; TCRdb keeps only in-frame clonotypes and omits some of them. Of tens of thousands of clones listed, approximately 90% were seen once; the top ten hold 3.2%. V shed 7 bases, J shed 7 bases, and the junction held 4 bases outside the gene matches. Germline lookup yields CDR1 SGHNT and CDR2 YYREEE (reference sequence). The CDR3 is 12 amino acids. The chain has TRBV5-4 and TRBJ1-2; 10 bases agree with TRBD1. Specimen: blood, collected before dendritic cell vaccination. This clonotype originated in a human donor with glioblastoma. CDR3 loop: CASSGTGVGYTF. The CDR3 nucleotides read TGTGCCAGCTCCGGGACAGGGGTTGGCTACACCTTC.